The 2 T cell receptor beta chains below come from one sample, sequenced in a study of blood T cell repertoires in COVID-19. Measured with immunoSEQ multiplex PCR; TCRdb has only the in-frame clones, and not every one. The top ten clones hold about 1.7% of a sample with around 280,000 clones, about nine tenths of them seen once. The sequencing input was PBMCs or T cells enriched from blood (not recorded which). The receptors come from a woman between 35 and 50 years old who had recovered from COVID-19.

The V gene is TRBV6-5, the J gene TRBJ1-4; 8 positions agree with TRBD1. CDR3 length: 14 amino acids. Germline CDR1 MNHEY, CDR2 SVGAGI. V lost 4 bases, J lost 10 bases, and 8 bases stayed unmatched. CDR3 protein: CASSSDRESAKLFF. In nucleotides, the CDR3 is TGTGCCAGCAGTTCGGACAGGGAGAGTGCAAAACTGTTTTTT.

V usage is TRBV11-2 and J usage is TRBJ1-5, with 7 bases aligning to TRBD1. There are 16 residues in the CDR3. CDR1 and CDR2 from the germline V gene are SGHAT and FQNNGV. V gave up 2 bases and J gave up 4 bases; unmatched junction bases: 8. CDR3 protein: CASSLTNSGGNQPQHF. DNA of the CDR3: TGTGCCAGCAGCTTAACTAATTCAGGGGGAAATCAGCCCCAGCATTTT.